This TCR beta chain was identified during a study of blood T cell repertoires in COVID-19. Study-wide background: The samples span acute and convalescent COVID-19 from the United States, Italy and Spain.

Using immunoSEQ multiplex PCR, the repertoire was profiled, and TCRdb retains in-frame clones only, with some absent. The sample holds 200,000 or so clones, approximately 82% seen once. This sequence was found in a human donor with acute or convalescent COVID-19. The donor label of this sample is uncertain. Sequenced input: peripheral blood.

The CDR3 sequence: CASSLQANTDTQYF. The CDR3, as DNA: TGTGCCAGCAGCTTACAAGCGAACACAGATACGCAGTATTTT. This chain joins TRBV7-9 and TRBJ2-3; D is unresolved. Trimming cost V 2 bases and J 2 bases, with 8 bases left between them. Germline V gives CDR1 SEHNR, CDR2 FQNEAQ (reference sequence). The CDR3 is 14 residues long.